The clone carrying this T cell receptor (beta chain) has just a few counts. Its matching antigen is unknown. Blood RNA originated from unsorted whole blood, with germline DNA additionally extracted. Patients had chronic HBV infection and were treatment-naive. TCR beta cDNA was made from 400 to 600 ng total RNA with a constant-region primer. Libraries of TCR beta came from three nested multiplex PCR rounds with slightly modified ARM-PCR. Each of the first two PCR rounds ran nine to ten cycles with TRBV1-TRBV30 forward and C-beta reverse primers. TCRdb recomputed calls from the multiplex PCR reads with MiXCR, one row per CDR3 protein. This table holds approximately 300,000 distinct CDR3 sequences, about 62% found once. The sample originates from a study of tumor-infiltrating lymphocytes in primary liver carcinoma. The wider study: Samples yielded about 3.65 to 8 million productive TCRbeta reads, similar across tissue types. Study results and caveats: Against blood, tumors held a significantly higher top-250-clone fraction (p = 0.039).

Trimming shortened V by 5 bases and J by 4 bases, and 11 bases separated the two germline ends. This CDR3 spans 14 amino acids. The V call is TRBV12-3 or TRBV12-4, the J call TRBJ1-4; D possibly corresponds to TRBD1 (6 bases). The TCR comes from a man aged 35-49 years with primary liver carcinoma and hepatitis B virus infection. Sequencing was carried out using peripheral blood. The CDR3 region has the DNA TGTGCCAGCAGTCCCATGGACAGTAATGAAAAACTGTTTTTT. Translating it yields CASSPMDSNEKLFF.